The 21 T cell receptor beta chains in this list originate from one sample, sequenced in a study of blood T cell repertoires in COVID-19. Here immunoSEQ multiplex PCR was the method, and the copy in TCRdb shows in-frame clones only, minus some. The sample lists about 68,000 clones, 87% occurring once. The source material was peripheral blood. Receptors originate from a woman between 45 and 65 years old with COVID-19, enrolled during active disease.

The chain couples TRBV18 to TRBJ2-3; 10 bases align to TRBD2. V was pared by 1 base and J by 6 bases, with 10 bases of the junction left unmatched. Germline V gene lookup returns CDR1 KGHSH and CDR2 LQKENI. The CDR3 is 17 amino acids. CDR3 sequence: CASSPLAGGRVMDTQYF. DNA of the CDR3: TGTGCCAGCTCACCACTAGCGGGAGGCCGGGTTATGGATACGCAGTATTTT.

V and J are TRBV27 and TRBJ1-6, with D tentatively TRBD1 (5 bases). V gave up 6 bases and J gave up 9 bases, with 12 bases separating them. The CDR3 consists of 13 residues. Per the germline V gene, CDR1 is MNHEY and CDR2 is SMNVEV (reference sequence). CDR3 in DNA: TGTGCCAGCAGGAGCGGGGCAGGTTCACCCCTCCACTTT. This gives the protein CASRSGAGSPLHF.

The rearrangement links TRBV5-1 to TRBJ2-7, with 8 bases that match TRBD2. There are 14 residues in the CDR3. J was trimmed by 2 bases and V by 7 bases; bases with no gene match: 8. Germline CDR1 reads SGHRS; CDR2 reads YFSETQ. DNA of the CDR3: TGCGCCAGCCAAGCGGGAGAGGTCCCCTACGAGCAGTACTTC. This sequence encodes CASQAGEVPYEQYF.

In DNA, the CDR3 is TGTGCCACCAGTGATCGGGACCTAGCGGGAGTCACGCAGTATTTT. Protein: CATSDRDLAGVTQYF. The chain couples TRBV24-1 to TRBJ2-3; 10 bases are shared with TRBD2. J gave up 9 bases and V 3 bases, and 8 bases lay outside the gene matches. Germline V lookup: CDR1 KGHDR, CDR2 SFDVKD. The CDR3 totals 15 residues.

The rearrangement uses TRBV11-2 and TRBJ2-5; 12 bases are shared with TRBD2. CDR3 length equals 15 residues. Germline values: CDR1 SGHAT, CDR2 FQNNGV. V lost 4 bases to trimming and J lost 3 bases; unmatched junction nucleotides: 3. The CDR3 loop reads CASSYGLAGKETQYF. DNA for the CDR3: TGTGCCAGCAGCTACGGACTAGCGGGGAAAGAGACCCAGTACTTC.

The chain carries TRBV4-2 and TRBJ1-1; TRBD1 agrees at 10 bases. From germline, CDR1 is LGHNA and CDR2 YNFKEQ. The junction had 1 base not matched to a gene; V was cut back by 3 bases and J by 6 bases. The CDR3 has 13 residues. Written as DNA, the CDR3 is TGTGCCAGCAGCCAGGACAGGGGGTCTGAAGCTTTCTTT. It translates to CASSQDRGSEAFF.

The rearrangement uses TRBV11-3 and TRBJ2-3; TRBD2 matches 10 bases. This CDR3 contains 13 residues. V lost 11 bases and J lost 1; bases outside the gene matches: 3. CDR1 and CDR2 (germline): SGHNT, YENEEA. CDR3 loop: CASGTSGTDTQYF. CDR3 nucleotide sequence: TGTGCCTCCGGGACTAGCGGCACAGATACGCAGTATTTT.

This chain joins TRBV7-3 and TRBJ2-7; possible D gene TRBD2, 5 bases. This CDR3 is 15 amino acids long. V shed 2 bases and J shed 6 bases, with 17 bases lying between them. The germline gives CDR1 SGHTA, CDR2 FQGTGA. The CDR3 reads CASSLSGRPEGEQYF. In DNA, the CDR3 is TGTGCCAGCAGCTTATCTGGGCGACCTGAGGGCGAGCAGTACTTC.

The CDR3 DNA sequence: TGTGCCAGCAGCCCCTACCCGGGACAGGGGACCTACGAGCAGTACTTC. Protein sequence: CASSPYPGQGTYEQYF. The chain combines TRBV7-9 with TRBJ2-7, with TRBD1 matching over 10 bases. The CDR3 spans 16 residues. J was trimmed by 2 bases and V by 5 bases; bases with no gene match: 9. Germline V lookup: CDR1 SEHNR, CDR2 FQNEAQ (reference sequence).

This rearrangement joins TRBV25-1 to TRBJ2-6, with TRBD1 matching over 8 bases. In germline, CDR1 is MGHDK, CDR2 SYGVNS. CDR3 length: 16 amino acids. Trimming cost V 6 bases and J 0 bases; bases outside gene matches: 4. The CDR3 reads CASRHTGGSGANVLTF. CDR3 in DNA: TGTGCCAGCAGACACACAGGGGGCTCTGGGGCCAACGTCCTGACTTTC.

The chain recombines TRBV5-5 with TRBJ2-7; D not certain. The germline V gene has CDR1 SGHKS and CDR2 YYEKEE (reference sequence). This CDR3 has 14 residues. The ends were cut back, 0 bases at V and 0 bases at J, with 7 bases in the middle. The CDR3 protein is CASSLVPSSYEQYF. CDR3 sequence (DNA): TGTGCCAGCAGCTTGGTTCCTTCCTCCTACGAGCAGTACTTC.

The chain combines TRBV18 with TRBJ1-6, with D unclear. CDR1 KGHSH and CDR2 LQKENI come from the germline V gene. The CDR3 length is 13 residues. V was shortened by 4 bases and J by 7 bases, with 8 bases between the two germline ends. The CDR3 DNA sequence: TGTGCCAGCTCACGGACGGGAAATTCACCCCTCCACTTT. Translating it yields CASSRTGNSPLHF.

The J gene is TRBJ2-7, the V gene TRBV5-6; 10 bases match TRBD2. The trim removed 4 bases at V and 2 bases at J, leaving 6 bases unmatched. Germline loops: CDR1 SGHDT, CDR2 YYEEEE. This CDR3 has 15 amino acids. DNA of the CDR3: TGTGCCAGCAGCCCAGCTAGCGGGAGCCCCTACGAGCAGTACTTC. Translation: CASSPASGSPYEQYF.

V usage is TRBV5-1 and J usage is TRBJ2-4; the D gene is possibly TRBD1 (5 bases). With 2 bases removed from V and 6 bases from J, the gap between germline ends came to 12 bases. Germline CDR1 and CDR2: SGHRS and YFSETQ. The CDR3 loop spans 14 amino acids. The CDR3 DNA reads TGCGCCAGCAGCTTTAACCTCCAGGGAAACATTCAGTACTTC. Encoded protein: CASSFNLQGNIQYF.

This chain connects TRBV6-5 to TRBJ2-2, with D possibly TRBD1 on 7 matching bases. There are 13 residues in the CDR3. CDR1 MNHEY and CDR2 SVGAGI come from the germline V gene. The germline V and J ends were trimmed by 6 bases and 8 bases, with 13 bases remaining between them. CDR3 sequence (DNA): TGTGCCAGCAGCTTCAGGGGGGCTGGGGAGCTGTTTTTT. Protein product: CASSFRGAGELFF.

The chain recombines TRBV7-2 with TRBJ1-1; 9 bases agree with TRBD1. CDR1 and CDR2 from the germline V gene are SGHTA and FQGNSA. J gave up 7 bases and V 6 bases, and 9 bases lay outside the gene matches. CDR3 size: 14 residues. The DNA of the CDR3 is TGTGCCAGCAGTCTACAGGGGGCGATGAGTGAAGCTTTCTTT. It specifies CASSLQGAMSEAFF.

The chain uses TRBV30 and TRBJ2-5; 9 bases map to TRBD2. The CDR3 consists of 14 residues. The junction had 6 bases not matched to a gene; V was cut back by 1 base and J by 6 bases. Looked up from germline, CDR1 is GTSNPN and CDR2 is SVGIG (reference sequence). CDR3 in amino acids: CAWSDLSGSKTQYF. CDR3 nucleotides: TGTGCCTGGAGTGACCTTAGCGGGAGTAAGACCCAGTACTTC.

This sequence joins TRBV19 and TRBJ2-6; no reliable D call. CDR3 size: 14 residues. Deletions cut 3 bases from V and 3 bases from J, with 6 bases between. The germline V gene encodes CDR1 LNHDA and CDR2 SQIVND (reference sequence). CDR3 protein: CASSIAGGANVLTF. CDR3 sequence (DNA): TGTGCCAGTAGTATTGCCGGTGGGGCCAACGTCCTGACTTTC.

This clone is a singleton in its sample. The chain joins TRBV19 to TRBJ2-7, with D tentatively TRBD1 (5 bases). The germline V gene has CDR1 LNHDA and CDR2 SQIVND (reference sequence). Trimming cost V 5 bases and J 6 bases, with 14 bases left between them. The CDR3 is made up of 13 amino acids. CDR3: CASSGALAGEQYF. The CDR3 coding sequence is TGTGCCAGTAGTGGGGCTCTGGCCGGCGAGCAGTACTTC.

This rearrangement joins TRBV29-1 to TRBJ2-1; TRBD2 aligns across 15 bases. The junction had 4 bases not matched to a gene; V was cut back by 4 bases and J by 9 bases. The germline V gene has CDR1 SQVTM and CDR2 ANQGSEA. This CDR3 spans 14 amino acids. The DNA for the CDR3 is TGCAGCGTTGGTGCGGGACTAGCGGGAGGTGAGCAGTTCTTC. It specifies CSVGAGLAGGEQFF.

The genes are TRBV19 and TRBJ2-2; the D is unclear. The V gene lost 3 bases and the J gene lost 0 bases, with 11 bases spanning the gap. The germline V gene has CDR1 LNHDA and CDR2 SQIVND (reference sequence). This CDR3 contains 16 residues. CDR3 sequence reads: CASSIVAATNTGELFF. For the CDR3, the DNA is TGTGCCAGTAGTATTGTGGCGGCCACGAACACCGGGGAGCTGTTTTTT.